The source of this T cell receptor (beta chain) is a study of T cell responses to AZD1222 COVID-19 vaccine (dated by TCRdb to about 2021). The study in broad terms: Because spike-specific TCR depth and breadth did not differ between the two schedules, AZD1222 recipients who got a second dose at roughly 4 weeks were pooled with those who got a second dose at roughly 12 weeks. A total of 240 or so trial participants underwent TCR sequencing, of whom roughly 210 had received two doses of AZD1222 and about 25 had received two doses of the MenACWY control vaccine. Trial participants were enrolled by age into subgroups of 18-55, 56-69 and 70-plus years, and 148, 28 and 57 TCR-sequenced participants, respectively, were included in these subgroups.

The paper's findings and limits, for the study overall: Because no day 14 peak-response samples were available, the repertoires could be characterized only after the peak T cell response. Nearly half of unique spike-specific TCRs reportedly recognized epitopes outside regions mutated in the B.1.351 and B.1.1.7 variants. Participants were mostly white British and included more females than males, and it was suggested by the authors that clonal diversity may have been underestimated. Conclusions about previously exposed vaccinees are limited because only five or six AZD1222 recipients were SARS-CoV-2 seropositive at baseline. A significant rise in spike-specific TCR breadth and depth was observed after two AZD1222 doses relative to day 0 and relative to MenACWY recipients. The 56-69-year group was small, and its depth increase did not reach significance, likely because of low power. The whole spike protein was spanned by vaccine-associated CD4 TCRs, and dominant responses were seen in regions 160-218 and 743-854.

In the case of this clone: The specificity of this receptor is unknown. No base qualities exist here, and no much larger clone lies one base off it.

Taken with the paper, the label for time point translates to: baseline before first vaccination. Vaccinee samples came from UK trials COV001 and COV002, including a single-blind randomized controlled phase 2/3 trial of AZD1222 (ChAdOx1 nCoV-19) in healthy adults. For TCRbeta chain sequencing, PBMC samples from trial participants were taken at day 0 and at day 28 after the second dose. The CDR3 regions of human TCRbeta chains were analyzed by immunosequencing. Concerning the study's data processing: TCRs in the repertoires were matched against a reference library of SARS-CoV-2-specific TCRs that had been generated with the MIRA antigen-specificity platform. Breadth meant the fraction of unique TCRs that were SARS-CoV-2-associated, whereas depth meant the fraction of total T cells that were SARS-CoV-2-associated. Each spike-specific TCR was assigned to its reactive spike region and to a CD4 or CD8 class using the MIRA data. Log10-transformed breadth and depth values were compared by one-way ANOVA with Sidak's multiple comparisons tests. The table was pulled from immuneACCESS by TCRdb, which kept in-frame rearrangements only. Such tables lose some clones; where checked, under half of the loss comes from unresolved V genes, and the rest has no known cause. The DNA gave D and trimming, while V, J and clone size come from that table. The sample table lists approximately 120,000 clones, 90% of them with a count of one. In total, the top ten clones hold more than 6% of the sample.

The CDR3 runs 14 residues from the cysteine to the phenylalanine. Just the 42-base CDR3 DNA is kept, in frame starting at base 1. Cut back by 2 bases and 7 bases, the V and J ends lie 14 bases apart. The germline V gene specifies KGHDR as CDR1 and SFDVKD as CDR2. The source of this sequence is an adult in good health. This specimen consisted of peripheral blood, obtained on day 0 of AZD1222 vaccination. The rearranged segments are TRBV24-1 and TRBJ2-7, with TRBD2 perhaps the D gene, on 5 matching bases. The nucleotides are TGTGCCACCAGTGATTCCCGAGCCTCGGGGGAGCAGTACTTC. It is translated as CATSDSRASGEQYF.